A selection of T cell receptor beta chains follows, all from one sample in a study of cytomegalovirus exposure and HLA in healthy donors. Assay used: immunoSEQ multiplex PCR; TCRdb lists only in-frame clones, some missing. The data contain roughly 140,000 clones, around 72% of them singletons. What was sequenced was PBMCs. These receptors were obtained from a man aged 18 to 30 in good health and CMV-seronegative. The CDR3 runs from the conserved cysteine through the conserved F or W. The D gene is left open where the match is weak. Size is stated for part of the rows, as once, few or many counts, or as a class when the clone is expanded.

v_gene	j_gene	abundance	len	d_gene	CDR3aa
TRBV19	TRBJ2-3	-	15	-	CASSGPGGHLNTQYF
TRBV25-1	TRBJ2-7	-	14	TRBD2	CASSFKRERYEQYF
TRBV5-4	TRBJ2-7	-	14	TRBD1	CASSSGQGGYEQYF
TRBV5-1	TRBJ1-3	-	15	-	CASSLEGVGGNTIYF
TRBV7-6	TRBJ2-2	few	15	-	CASSLGQGIAGELFF
TRBV27	TRBJ2-2	-	15	TRBD2	CASRPLAGNTGELFF
TRBV10-2	TRBJ1-1	-	13	-	CASSESGNTEAFF
TRBV5-8	TRBJ2-5	few	14	-	CASSLGTNQETQYF
TRBV30	TRBJ1-5	-	13	TRBD1	CAWAQGSNQPQHF
TRBV2	TRBJ2-3	-	14	TRBD1	CASSGQGDGDTQYF
TRBV28	TRBJ1-5	-	13	-	CASTAGGHQPQHF
TRBV6-5	TRBJ2-3	-	14	-	CASSYAAGTDTQYF
TRBV29-1	TRBJ2-1	-	14	TRBD2	CSVGGTSGYNEQFF
TRBV5-4	-	-	14	-	CASSLEGRGVEQYF
TRBV4-1	TRBJ2-3	-	14	TRBD2	CASSHAGEGDTQYF
TRBV6-1	TRBJ2-3	-	13	-	CASTGDPTDTQYF
TRBV9	TRBJ2-5	-	16	TRBD2	CASSGGERRGKETQYF
TRBV9	TRBJ2-3	-	16	TRBD2	CASSVGASGSGDTQYF
TRBV4-3	TRBJ1-2	-	17	TRBD1	CASSLTPAAGGSYGYTF
TRBV6-5	TRBJ1-3	-	14	TRBD1	CASSEGTGGNTIYF
TRBV13	TRBJ2-7	-	15	TRBD1	CASRFSGTGLYEQYF
TRBV6-6	TRBJ2-6	-	15	-	CASTQTDSGANVLTF
TRBV2	TRBJ1-2	few	13	-	CASRGQSIYGYTF
TRBV30	TRBJ2-7	-	15	-	CAWRKAASGTYEQYF
TRBV15	TRBJ2-7	-	19	-	CATSRGFKQAGTHHYEQYF
TRBV7-2	TRBJ1-1	once	14	TRBD1	CASSYRGELTEAFF
TRBV11-2	TRBJ2-5	-	16	TRBD2	CASSSLLAAPLETQYF
TRBV5-4	TRBJ2-7	-	16	-	CASSLGLGGETYEQYF
TRBV7-2	TRBJ2-7	-	15	-	CASSLVPGAPYEQYF
TRBV5-1	TRBJ1-4	-	16	-	CASSFSPTADNEKLFF
TRBV27	TRBJ1-2	-	16	TRBD1	CASSPYPGQDNYGYTF
TRBV6-1	TRBJ2-1	-	15	TRBD2	CASSRGLADYNEQFF
TRBV4-1	TRBJ1-4	-	15	-	CASSQEPGTNEKLFF
TRBV18	TRBJ2-7	-	15	TRBD1	CASPDRATLNRQQYF
TRBV2	TRBJ1-2	-	13	-	CASRPDSNYGYTF
TRBV27	TRBJ1-5	-	13	-	CASSLWGDQPQHF
TRBV2	TRBJ1-4	-	15	-	CASKPRTAFNEKLFF
TRBV12-5	TRBJ1-5	-	13	-	CASGLGEGQPQHF
TRBV28	TRBJ1-3	-	15	-	CASIRGGNTGNTIYF
TRBV2	TRBJ2-1	-	15	-	CASSDGPLTVYSPFF
TRBV27	TRBJ2-3	few	16	-	CASSLGIALFPDTQYF
TRBV9	TRBJ2-1	-	16	-	CASSQGRGGYYNEQFF
TRBV11-2	TRBJ2-2	once	12	-	CASSPRLGELFF
TRBV7-9	TRBJ2-5	-	16	TRBD2	CASSLGGTSGRETQYF
TRBV11-2	TRBJ2-3	once	16	-	CASSSRTETPTDTQYF
TRBV4-3	TRBJ1-1	-	13	TRBD1	CASSQQTGDEAFF
TRBV27	TRBJ2-7	-	15	-	CASSPRRGINYEQYF
TRBV23-1	TRBJ2-7	-	14	-	CASPAAPGAYEQYF
TRBV6-5	TRBJ2-7	-	16	-	CASSYSYPGNKDEQYF
TRBV10-2	TRBJ2-3	-	15	TRBD1	CASSDRQGSTDTQYF
TRBV4-1	-	-	17	TRBD1	CASSQGPGQGVYYEQYF
TRBV25-1	TRBJ2-4	-	15	TRBD2	CASSESEREENIQYF
TRBV10-1	TRBJ2-2	-	18	TRBD2	CASSESTSGRANTGELFF
TRBV28	TRBJ2-7	-	16	-	CASSLRGGNRAYEQYF
TRBV6-6	TRBJ2-7	-	15	TRBD1	CASSYGDRGFPEQYF
TRBV5-4	TRBJ2-7	few	15	TRBD1	CASSGNRGVSYEQYF